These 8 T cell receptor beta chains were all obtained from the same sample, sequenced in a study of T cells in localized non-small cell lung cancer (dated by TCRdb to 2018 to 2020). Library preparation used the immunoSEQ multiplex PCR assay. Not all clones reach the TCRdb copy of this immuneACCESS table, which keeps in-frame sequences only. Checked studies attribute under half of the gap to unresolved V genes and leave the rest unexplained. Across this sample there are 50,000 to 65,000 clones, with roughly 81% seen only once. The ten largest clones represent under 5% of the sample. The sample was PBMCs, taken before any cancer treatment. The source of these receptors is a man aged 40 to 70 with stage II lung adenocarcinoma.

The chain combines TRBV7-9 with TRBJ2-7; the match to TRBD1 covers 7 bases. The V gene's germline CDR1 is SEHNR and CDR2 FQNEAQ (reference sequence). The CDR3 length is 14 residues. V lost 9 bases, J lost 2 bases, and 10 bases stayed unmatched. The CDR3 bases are TGTGCCAGTGGGGGACAGTCCTCCGCCTACGAGCAGTACTTC. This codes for CASGGQSSAYEQYF. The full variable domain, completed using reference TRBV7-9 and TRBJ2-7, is DTGVSQNPRHKITKRGQNVTFRCDPISEHNRLYWYRQTLGQGPEFLTYFQNEAQLEKSRLLSDRFSAERPKGSFSTLEIQRTEQGDSAMYLCASGGQSSAYEQYFGPGTRLTVT.

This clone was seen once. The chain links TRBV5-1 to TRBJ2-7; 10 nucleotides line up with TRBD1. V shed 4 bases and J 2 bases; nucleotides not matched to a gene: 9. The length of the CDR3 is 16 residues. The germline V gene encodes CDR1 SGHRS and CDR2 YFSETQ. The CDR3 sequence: CASSGAHGTGAYEQYF. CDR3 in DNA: TGCGCCAGCAGCGGGGCCCATGGGACAGGGGCCTACGAGCAGTACTTC.

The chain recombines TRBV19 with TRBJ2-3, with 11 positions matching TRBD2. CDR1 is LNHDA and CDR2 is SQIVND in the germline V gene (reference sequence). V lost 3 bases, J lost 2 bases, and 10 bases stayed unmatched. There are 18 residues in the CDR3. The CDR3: CASSMLSSGRRTTDTQYF. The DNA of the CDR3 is TGTGCCAGTAGTATGCTCTCTAGCGGGAGGAGAACCACAGATACGCAGTATTTT.

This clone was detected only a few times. The CDR3 coding sequence is TGTGCCAGCAGTGAACGGACAGGGCGTAATCAGCCCCAGCATTTT. This codes for CASSERTGRNQPQHF. The chain carries TRBV2 and TRBJ1-5, with TRBD1 identical over 8 bases. The CDR3 is 15 amino acids. V was pared by 2 bases and J by 4 bases, with 4 bases of the junction left unmatched. The germline V gene encodes CDR1 SNHLY and CDR2 FYNNEI.

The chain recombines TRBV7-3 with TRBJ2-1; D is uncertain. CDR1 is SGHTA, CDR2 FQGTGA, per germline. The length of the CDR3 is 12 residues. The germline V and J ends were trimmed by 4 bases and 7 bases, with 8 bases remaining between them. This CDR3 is CASSSSPNEQFF. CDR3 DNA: TGTGCCAGCAGCTCGAGCCCTAATGAGCAGTTCTTC. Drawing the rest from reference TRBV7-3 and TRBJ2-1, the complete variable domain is GAGVSQTPSNKVTEKGKYVELRCDPISGHTALYWYRQSLGQGPEFLIYFQGTGAADDSGLPNDRFFAVRPEGSVSTLKIQRTERGDSAVYLCASSSSPNEQFFGPGTRLTVL.

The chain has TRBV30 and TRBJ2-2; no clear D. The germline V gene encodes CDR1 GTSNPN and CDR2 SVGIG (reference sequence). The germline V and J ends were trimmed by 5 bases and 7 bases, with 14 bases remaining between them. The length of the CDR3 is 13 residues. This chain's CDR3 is CAWSGRGHGELFF. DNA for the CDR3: TGTGCCTGGTCCGGCCGAGGCCACGGGGAGCTGTTTTTT.

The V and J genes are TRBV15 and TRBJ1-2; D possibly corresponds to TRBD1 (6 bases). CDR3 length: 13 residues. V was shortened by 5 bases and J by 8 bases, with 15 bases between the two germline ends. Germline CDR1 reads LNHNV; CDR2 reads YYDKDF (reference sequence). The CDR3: CATSATGWGGYTF. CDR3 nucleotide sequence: TGTGCCACCAGCGCCACAGGGTGGGGCGGCTACACCTTC.

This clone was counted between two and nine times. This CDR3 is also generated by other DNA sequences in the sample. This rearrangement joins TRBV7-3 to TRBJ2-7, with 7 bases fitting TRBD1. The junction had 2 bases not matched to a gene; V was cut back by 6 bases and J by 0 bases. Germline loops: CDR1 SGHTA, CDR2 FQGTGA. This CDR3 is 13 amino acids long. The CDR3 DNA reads TGTGCCAGCAGTCCAGGGGGCTCCTACGAGCAGTACTTC. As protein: CASSPGGSYEQYF.